The clone carrying this T cell receptor beta chain was observed a handful of times. The antigen is not known. Using its own MiXCR run on the reads, TCRdb lists one record per CDR3 protein. The sample has approximately 1,000,000 distinct CDR3 sequences, roughly 30% seen once. From germline, CDR1 is LGHNA and CDR2 YSLEER. V lost 0 bases to trimming and J lost 0 bases, with 9 bases between them. This CDR3 region has 16 residues. This record comes from a study of T cell repertoires in cytomegalovirus infection. Study overall: Recently described HLA-C-restricted plus well-studied HLA-B-restricted CMV epitopes were used. CMV infection and matching HLA type were both indicated by public TCR beta signatures.

Study-wide results and caveats: CMV carriers with the relevant HLA were identified by cumulative public TCR beta family frequency.

The chain uses TRBV4-3 and TRBJ2-1; no clear D. This sequence originates from a human donor in good health (CMV status not recorded). Some clones in this sample may be carry-over from other donors' samples. Source: cultured CD8+ T cells from PBMCs, taken from culture after CMV antigen stimulation. DNA of the CDR3: TGCGCCAGCAGCCAAGATTCTCATAGCTCCTACAATGAGCAGTTCTTC. Protein product: CASSQDSHSSYNEQFF.